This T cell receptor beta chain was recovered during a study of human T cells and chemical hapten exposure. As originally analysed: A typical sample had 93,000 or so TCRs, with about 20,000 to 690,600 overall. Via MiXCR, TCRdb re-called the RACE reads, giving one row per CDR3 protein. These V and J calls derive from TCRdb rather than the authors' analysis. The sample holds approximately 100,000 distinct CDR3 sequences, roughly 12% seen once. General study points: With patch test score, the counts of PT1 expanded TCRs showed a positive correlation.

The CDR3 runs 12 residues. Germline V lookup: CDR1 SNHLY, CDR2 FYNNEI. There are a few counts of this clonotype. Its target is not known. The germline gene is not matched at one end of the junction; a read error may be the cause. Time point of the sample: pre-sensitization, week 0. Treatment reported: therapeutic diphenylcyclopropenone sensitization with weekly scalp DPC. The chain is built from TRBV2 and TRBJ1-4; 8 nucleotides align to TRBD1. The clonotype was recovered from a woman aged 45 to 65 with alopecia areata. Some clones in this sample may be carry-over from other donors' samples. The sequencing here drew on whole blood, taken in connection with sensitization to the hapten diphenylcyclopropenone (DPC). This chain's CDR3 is CASSGGDRPDSF. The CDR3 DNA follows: TGTGCCAGCAGTGGAGGGGACAGGCCGGACTCGTTT.